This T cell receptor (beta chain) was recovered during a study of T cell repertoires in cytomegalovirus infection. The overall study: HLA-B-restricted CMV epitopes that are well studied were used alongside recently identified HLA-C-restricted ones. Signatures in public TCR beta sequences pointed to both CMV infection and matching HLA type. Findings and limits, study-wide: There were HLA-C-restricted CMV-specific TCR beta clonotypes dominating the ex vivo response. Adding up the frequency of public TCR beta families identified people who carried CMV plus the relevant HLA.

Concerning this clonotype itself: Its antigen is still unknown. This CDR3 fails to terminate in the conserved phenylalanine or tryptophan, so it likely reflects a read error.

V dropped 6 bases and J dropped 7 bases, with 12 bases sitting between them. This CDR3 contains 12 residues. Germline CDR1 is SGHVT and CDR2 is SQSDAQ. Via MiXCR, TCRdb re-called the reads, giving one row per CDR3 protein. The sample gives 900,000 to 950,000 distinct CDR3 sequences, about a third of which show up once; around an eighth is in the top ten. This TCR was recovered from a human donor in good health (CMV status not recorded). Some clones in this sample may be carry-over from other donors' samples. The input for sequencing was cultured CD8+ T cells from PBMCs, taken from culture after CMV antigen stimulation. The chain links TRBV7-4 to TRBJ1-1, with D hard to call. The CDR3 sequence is CASSFDRVEAFS. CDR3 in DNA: TGTGCCAGCAGTTTCGATCGGGTTGAAGCTTTCTCT.